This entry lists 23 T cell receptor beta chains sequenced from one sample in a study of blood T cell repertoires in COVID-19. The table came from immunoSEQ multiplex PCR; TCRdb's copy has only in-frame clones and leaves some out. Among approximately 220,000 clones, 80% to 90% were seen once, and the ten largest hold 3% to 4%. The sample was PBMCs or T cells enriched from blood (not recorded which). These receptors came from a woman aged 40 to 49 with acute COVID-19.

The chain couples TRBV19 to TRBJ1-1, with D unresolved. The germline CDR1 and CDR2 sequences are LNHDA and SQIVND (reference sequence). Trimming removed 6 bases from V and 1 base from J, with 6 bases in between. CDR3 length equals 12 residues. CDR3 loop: CASSVGNTEAFF. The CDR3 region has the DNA TGTGCCAGTAGCGTCGGGAACACTGAAGCTTTCTTT. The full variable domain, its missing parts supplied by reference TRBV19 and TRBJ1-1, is DGGITQSPKYLFRKEGQNVTLSCEQNLNHDAMYWYRQDPGQGLRLIYYSQIVNDFQKGDIAEGYSVSREKKESFPLTVTSAQKNPTAFYLCASSVGNTEAFFGQGTRLTVV.

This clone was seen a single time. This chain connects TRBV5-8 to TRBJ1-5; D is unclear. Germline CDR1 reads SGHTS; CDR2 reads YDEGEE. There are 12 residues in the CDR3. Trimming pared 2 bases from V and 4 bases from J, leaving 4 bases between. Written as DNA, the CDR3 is TGTGCCAGCAGCTTCCTTAATCAGCCCCAGCATTTT. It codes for CASSFLNQPQHF. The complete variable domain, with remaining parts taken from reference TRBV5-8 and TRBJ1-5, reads EAGVTQSPTHLIKTRGQQATLRCSPISGHTSVYWYQQALGLGLQFLLWYDEGEERNRGNFPPRFSGRQFPNYSSELNVNALELEDSALYLCASSFLNQPQHFGDGTRLSIL.

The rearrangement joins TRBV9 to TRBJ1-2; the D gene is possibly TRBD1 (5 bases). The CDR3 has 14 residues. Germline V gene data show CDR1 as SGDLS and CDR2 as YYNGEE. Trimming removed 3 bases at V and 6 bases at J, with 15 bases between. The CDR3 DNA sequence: TGTGCCAGCAGCGCCAGGACAAGTTTAAATGGCTACACCTTC. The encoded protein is CASSARTSLNGYTF.

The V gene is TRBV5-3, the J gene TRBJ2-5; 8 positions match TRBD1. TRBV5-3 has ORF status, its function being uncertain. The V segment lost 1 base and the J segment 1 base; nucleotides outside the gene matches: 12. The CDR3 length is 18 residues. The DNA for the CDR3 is TGTGCCAGAAGCTTGCAGAGTAGGGTCAGGGGGCTCCAAGAGACCCAGTACTTC. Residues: CARSLQSRVRGLQETQYF.

CDR3 residues: CASSLGTSETGGTGELFF. The CDR3 nucleotides are TGTGCCAGCAGCTTGGGGACTAGTGAGACAGGGGGCACCGGGGAGCTGTTTTTT. The chain links TRBV4-2 to TRBJ2-2, with D maybe TRBD1 (9 bases). Trimming pared 5 bases from V and 4 bases from J, leaving 23 bases between. This CDR3 has 18 amino acids. From germline, CDR1 is LGHNA and CDR2 YNFKEQ.

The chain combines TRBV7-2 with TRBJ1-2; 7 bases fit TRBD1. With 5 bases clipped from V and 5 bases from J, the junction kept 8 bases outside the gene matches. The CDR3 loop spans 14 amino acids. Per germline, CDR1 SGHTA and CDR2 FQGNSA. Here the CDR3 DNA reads TGTGCCAGCAGCACCCCGGACAGGATATATGGCTACACCTTC. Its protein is CASSTPDRIYGYTF.

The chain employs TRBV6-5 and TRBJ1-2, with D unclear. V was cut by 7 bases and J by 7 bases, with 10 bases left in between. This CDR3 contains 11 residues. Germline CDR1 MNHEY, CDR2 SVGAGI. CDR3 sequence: CASTAGRGYTF. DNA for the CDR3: TGTGCCAGCACGGCAGGCCGTGGCTACACCTTC.

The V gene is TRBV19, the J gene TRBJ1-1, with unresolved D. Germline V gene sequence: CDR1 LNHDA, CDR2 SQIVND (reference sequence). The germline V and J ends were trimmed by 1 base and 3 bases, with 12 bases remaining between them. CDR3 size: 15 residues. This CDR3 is CASSIGRGRDTEAFF. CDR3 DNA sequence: TGTGCCAGTAGTATAGGACGCGGGAGGGACACTGAAGCTTTCTTT.

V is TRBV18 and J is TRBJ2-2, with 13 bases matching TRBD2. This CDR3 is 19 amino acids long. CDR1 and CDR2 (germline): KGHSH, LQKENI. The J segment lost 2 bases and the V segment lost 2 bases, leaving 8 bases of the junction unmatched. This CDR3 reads CASSPRGTSGNLNTGELFF. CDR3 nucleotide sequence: TGTGCCAGCTCACCAAGGGGGACTAGCGGGAATCTAAACACCGGGGAGCTGTTTTTT. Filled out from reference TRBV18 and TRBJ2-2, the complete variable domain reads NAGVMQNPRHLVRRRGQEARLRCSPMKGHSHVYWYRQLPEEGLKFMVYLQKENIIDESGMPKERFSAEFPKEGPSILRIQQVVRGDSAAYFCASSPRGTSGNLNTGELFFGEGSRLTVL.

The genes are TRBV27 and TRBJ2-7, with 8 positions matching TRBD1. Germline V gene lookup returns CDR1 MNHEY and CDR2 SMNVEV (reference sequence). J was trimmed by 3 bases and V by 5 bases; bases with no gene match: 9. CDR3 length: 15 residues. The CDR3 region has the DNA TGTGCCAGCAGTCTGGTAGGGACAGGCCTCTACGAGCAGTACTTC. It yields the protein CASSLVGTGLYEQYF.

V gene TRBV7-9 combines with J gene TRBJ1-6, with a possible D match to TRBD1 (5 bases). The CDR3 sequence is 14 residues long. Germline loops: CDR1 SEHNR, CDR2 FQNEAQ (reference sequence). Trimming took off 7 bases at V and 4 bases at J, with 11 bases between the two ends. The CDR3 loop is CASTDRGYNSPLHF. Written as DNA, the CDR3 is TGTGCCAGCACCGATCGGGGGTATAATTCACCCCTCCACTTT.

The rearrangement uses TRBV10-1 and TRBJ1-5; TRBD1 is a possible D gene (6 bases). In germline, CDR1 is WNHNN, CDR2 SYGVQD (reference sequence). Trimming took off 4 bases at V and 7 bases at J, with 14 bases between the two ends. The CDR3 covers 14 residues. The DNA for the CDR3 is TGCGCCAGCAGTGCTAGGCAGGGGCCCCAGCCCCAGCATTTT. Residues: CASSARQGPQPQHF.

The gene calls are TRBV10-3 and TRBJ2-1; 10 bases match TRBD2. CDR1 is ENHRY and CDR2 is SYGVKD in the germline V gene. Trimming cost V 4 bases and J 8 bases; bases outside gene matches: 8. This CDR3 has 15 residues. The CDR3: CAISGSSGSVDEQFF. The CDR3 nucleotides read TGTGCCATCAGTGGCTCTAGCGGGAGCGTCGATGAGCAGTTCTTC.

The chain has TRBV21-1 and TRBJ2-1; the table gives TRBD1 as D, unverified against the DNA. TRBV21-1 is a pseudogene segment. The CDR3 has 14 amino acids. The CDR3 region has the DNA TGTGCCAGCAGCAATCCCCAGGTTCAAGATGAGCAGTTCTTC. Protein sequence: CASSNPQVQDEQFF.

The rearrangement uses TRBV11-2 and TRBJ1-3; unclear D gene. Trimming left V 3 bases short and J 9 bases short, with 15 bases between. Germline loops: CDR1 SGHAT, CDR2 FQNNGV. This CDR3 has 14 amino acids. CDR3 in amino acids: CASSLSHDRGTIYF. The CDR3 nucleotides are TGTGCCAGCAGCTTGAGTCACGATCGAGGCACCATATATTTT.

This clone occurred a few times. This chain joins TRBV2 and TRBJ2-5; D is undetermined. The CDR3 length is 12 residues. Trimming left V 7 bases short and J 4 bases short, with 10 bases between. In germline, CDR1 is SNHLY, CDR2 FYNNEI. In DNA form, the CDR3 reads TGTGCCAGCATGACGCGGCGAGAGACCCAGTACTTC. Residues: CASMTRRETQYF.

CDR3 residues: CASSLEQGAYEQYF. The DNA of the CDR3 is TGCGCCAGCAGCTTGGAACAGGGGGCCTACGAGCAGTACTTC. The genes are TRBV5-1 and TRBJ2-7; the match to TRBD1 covers 8 bases. V shed 0 bases, J shed 2 bases, and the junction held 1 base outside the gene matches. CDR3 length equals 14 residues. Germline CDR1 is SGHRS and CDR2 is YFSETQ.

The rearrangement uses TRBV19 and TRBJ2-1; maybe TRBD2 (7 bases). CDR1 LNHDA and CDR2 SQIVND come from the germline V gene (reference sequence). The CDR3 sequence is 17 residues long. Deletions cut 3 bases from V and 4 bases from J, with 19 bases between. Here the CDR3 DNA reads TGTGCCAGTAGTATCTTACTACAGAGCGGGACATACAATGAGCAGTTCTTC. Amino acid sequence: CASSILLQSGTYNEQFF. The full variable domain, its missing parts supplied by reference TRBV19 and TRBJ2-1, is DGGITQSPKYLFRKEGQNVTLSCEQNLNHDAMYWYRQDPGQGLRLIYYSQIVNDFQKGDIAEGYSVSREKKESFPLTVTSAQKNPTAFYLCASSILLQSGTYNEQFFGPGTRLTVL.

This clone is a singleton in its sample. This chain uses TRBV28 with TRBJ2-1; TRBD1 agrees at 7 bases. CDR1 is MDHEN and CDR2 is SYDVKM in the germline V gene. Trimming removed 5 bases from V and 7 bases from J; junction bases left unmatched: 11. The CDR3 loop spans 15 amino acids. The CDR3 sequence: CASSGPGGERNEQFF. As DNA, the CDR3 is TGTGCCAGCAGTGGGCCAGGGGGTGAACGGAATGAGCAGTTCTTC.

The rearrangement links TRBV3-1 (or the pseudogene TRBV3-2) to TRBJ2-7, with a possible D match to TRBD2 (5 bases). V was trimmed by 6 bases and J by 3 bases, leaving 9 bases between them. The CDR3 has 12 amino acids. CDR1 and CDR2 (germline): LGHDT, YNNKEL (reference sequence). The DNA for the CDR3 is TGTGCCAGCAGTTATCGGGGCTACGAGCAGTACTTC. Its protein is CASSYRGYEQYF.

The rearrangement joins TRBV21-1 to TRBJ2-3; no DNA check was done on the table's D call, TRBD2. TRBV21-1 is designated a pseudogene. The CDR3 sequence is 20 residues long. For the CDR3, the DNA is TGTGCCAGCAGCTCGGTTCCCGGGTACGGGAGGGGTCTGTCTGCAGATACGCAGTATTTT. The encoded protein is CASSSVPGYGRGLSADTQYF.

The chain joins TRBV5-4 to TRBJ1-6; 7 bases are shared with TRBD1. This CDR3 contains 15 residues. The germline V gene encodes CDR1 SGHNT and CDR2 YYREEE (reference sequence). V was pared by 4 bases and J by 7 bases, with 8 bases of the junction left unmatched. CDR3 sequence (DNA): TGTGCCAGCAGCCTGGGACAGCGCCCCAATTCACCCCTCCACTTT. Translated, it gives CASSLGQRPNSPLHF.

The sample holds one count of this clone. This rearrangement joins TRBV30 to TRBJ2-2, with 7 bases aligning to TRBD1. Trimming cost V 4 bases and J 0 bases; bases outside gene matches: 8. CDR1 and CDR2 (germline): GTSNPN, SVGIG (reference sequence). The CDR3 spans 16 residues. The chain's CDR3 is CAWTGQLMTNTGELFF. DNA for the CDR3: TGTGCCTGGACGGGACAGCTGATGACGAACACCGGGGAGCTGTTTTTT.